The 19 T cell receptor beta chains below come from one sample, sequenced in a study of blood T cell repertoires in COVID-19 (dated by TCRdb to about 2020). Library prep was done by the immunoSEQ multiplex PCR assay. TCRdb limited this immuneACCESS table to in-frame rearrangements with V and J called. A share of clones is missing; checked studies link under half to unresolved V genes, and the rest is unexplained. The sample table shows roughly 130,000 clones, and roughly 80% are seen once. 3% to 3.5% of the sample is in the top ten clones. Sequenced: peripheral blood. The receptor set was obtained from a woman at least 80 years old with acute or convalescent COVID-19.

This clone was found once. The rearrangement links TRBV12-3 or TRBV12-4 to TRBJ2-7, with TRBD2 matching 7 bases. The V segment lost 5 bases and the J segment 3 bases; nucleotides outside the gene matches: 1. The CDR3 is made up of 12 amino acids. CDR3 sequence reads: CASSPGGYEQYF. The CDR3 DNA reads as TGTGCCAGCAGTCCGGGGGGCTACGAGCAGTACTTC.

This chain connects TRBV7-9 to TRBJ2-5, with 9 bases matching TRBD2. Trimming took 4 bases from V and 4 from J; bases not matched to a gene: 4. This CDR3 has 14 residues. Per germline, CDR1 SEHNR and CDR2 FQNEAQ (reference sequence). CDR3 loop: CASSSAGGLETQYF. The DNA for the CDR3 is TGTGCCAGCAGCTCCGCGGGGGGGTTAGAGACCCAGTACTTC.

The gene calls are TRBV7-3 and TRBJ2-2; 8 positions agree with TRBD2. The CDR3 is 16 amino acids. J was trimmed by 4 bases and V by 5 bases; bases with no gene match: 9. Germline V gene lookup returns CDR1 SGHTA and CDR2 FQGTGA. The CDR3 DNA sequence: TGTGCCAGCAGCCCTCGGGCGGGGGGCGGCACCGGGGAGCTGTTTTTT. Amino acids: CASSPRAGGGTGELFF.

The V gene is TRBV5-1, the J gene TRBJ2-6; 8 bases agree with TRBD2. The CDR3 is made up of 15 amino acids. Unmatched junction bases numbered 6, after V lost 9 bases and J lost 1 base. CDR1 and CDR2 from the germline V gene are SGHRS and YFSETQ. The CDR3 protein is CANDRGRSGANVLTF. The CDR3 DNA reads as TGCGCCAACGATCGCGGGAGGTCTGGGGCCAACGTCCTGACTTTC.

The chain has TRBV5-6 and TRBJ1-2; 8 nucleotides agree with TRBD1. This CDR3 has 14 amino acids. Germline V gene lookup returns CDR1 SGHDT and CDR2 YYEEEE. Unmatched junction bases numbered 10, after V lost 4 bases and J lost 8 bases. CDR3 in amino acids: CASSDLGQAGGYTF. The CDR3 DNA is TGTGCCAGCAGCGACCTGGGACAGGCGGGAGGCTACACCTTC.

In this sample, this clone turned up once. This sequence joins TRBV10-3 and TRBJ2-5; D not certain. CDR1 is ENHRY and CDR2 is SYGVKD in the germline V gene. The CDR3 consists of 12 residues. Deletions cut 3 bases from V and 5 bases from J, with 7 bases between. CDR3 region: CAISDVEETQYF. The CDR3 region has the DNA TGTGCCATCAGTGACGTTGAGGAGACCCAGTACTTC.

The rearrangement uses TRBV9 and TRBJ1-1, with 8 bases that match TRBD1. The CDR3 loop spans 13 amino acids. Germline V gene lookup returns CDR1 SGDLS and CDR2 YYNGEE. V shed 3 bases, J shed 4 bases, and the junction held 2 bases outside the gene matches. The CDR3 bases are TGTGCCAGCAGCGCGACAGGGGCCACTGAAGCTTTCTTT. Translation: CASSATGATEAFF. The variable domain in full, completed from reference TRBV9 and TRBJ1-1, reads DSGVTQTPKHLITATGQRVTLRCSPRSGDLSVYWYQQSLDQGLQFLIQYYNGEERAKGNILERFSAQQFPDLHSELNLSSLELGDSALYFCASSATGATEAFFGQGTRLTVV.

The chain recombines TRBV19 with TRBJ1-5, with 10 bases aligning to TRBD1. CDR1 is LNHDA, CDR2 SQIVND, per germline (reference sequence). The CDR3 has 17 residues. Trimming removed 7 bases from V and 2 bases from J; junction bases left unmatched: 11. CDR3 sequence: CASTPQWGTGGNQPQHF. The CDR3 region has the DNA TGTGCCAGTACCCCCCAATGGGGGACAGGGGGCAATCAGCCCCAGCATTTT.

This clone has only one observation. The chain uses TRBV6-5 and TRBJ1-4, with D perhaps TRBD1 (5 bases). CDR3 length: 14 amino acids. The germline V and J ends were trimmed by 4 bases and 8 bases, with 14 bases remaining between them. Germline CDR1 reads MNHEY; CDR2 reads SVGAGI. DNA for the CDR3: TGTGCCAGCAGTTCTACTCGGGGGGGGGAAAAACTGTTTTTT. Amino acid sequence: CASSSTRGGEKLFF.

The rearrangement links TRBV28 to TRBJ2-1; D is unresolved. CDR1 is MDHEN and CDR2 is SYDVKM in the germline V gene. The V end was cut by 6 bases, the J end by 4 bases, with 16 bases between. The CDR3 extends over 15 amino acids. CDR3 in amino acids: CASSLSPPRYNEQFF. Here the CDR3 DNA reads TGTGCCAGCAGCTTGTCTCCCCCCCGGTACAATGAGCAGTTCTTC. The complete variable domain, with remaining parts taken from reference TRBV28 and TRBJ2-1, reads DVKVTQSSRYLVKRTGEKVFLECVQDMDHENMFWYRQDPGLGLRLIYFSYDVKMKEKGDIPEGYSVSREKKERFSLILESASTNQTSMYLCASSLSPPRYNEQFFGPGTRLTVL.

V gene TRBV7-3 combines with J gene TRBJ1-2; D is undetermined. This CDR3 has 13 amino acids. Trimming left V 2 bases short and J 8 bases short, with 12 bases between. Germline loops: CDR1 SGHTA, CDR2 FQGTGA. The CDR3 DNA is TGTGCCAGCAGCTTATCGAGGGTTGGAGGCTACACCTTC. Its protein is CASSLSRVGGYTF. The variable domain in full, completed from reference TRBV7-3 and TRBJ1-2, reads GAGVSQTPSNKVTEKGKYVELRCDPISGHTALYWYRQSLGQGPEFLIYFQGTGAADDSGLPNDRFFAVRPEGSVSTLKIQRTERGDSAVYLCASSLSRVGGYTFGSGTRLTVV.

The V and J genes are TRBV25-1 and TRBJ1-5; weak D call: TRBD1 (5 bases). With 4 bases removed from V and 3 bases from J, the gap between germline ends came to 13 bases. CDR1 and CDR2 (germline): MGHDK, SYGVNS. The CDR3 contains 15 residues. CDR3 nucleotide sequence: TGTGCCAGCAGTGCTTTGGACAATCTCAATCAGCCCCAGCATTTT. Amino acid sequence: CASSALDNLNQPQHF.

This clone was observed a handful of times. The genes are TRBV28 and TRBJ1-1; D is unresolved. This CDR3 is 12 amino acids long. The V and J ends lost 5 bases and 0 bases respectively, with 4 bases between them. CDR1 is MDHEN, CDR2 SYDVKM, per germline. The CDR3: CASSALNTEAFF. DNA for the CDR3: TGTGCCAGCAGTGCGTTGAACACTGAAGCTTTCTTT.

The chain joins TRBV19 to TRBJ1-5; the match to TRBD1 covers 10 bases. The germline V gene has CDR1 LNHDA and CDR2 SQIVND (reference sequence). The CDR3 has 15 amino acids. The V segment lost 5 bases and the J segment 7 bases; nucleotides outside the gene matches: 8. The CDR3 nucleotides are TGTGCCAGTAGTTCGGGACAGGGGCTCCGACAGCCCCAGCATTTT. Translating gives CASSSGQGLRQPQHF.

This clone is a singleton in its sample. The chain joins TRBV5-4 to TRBJ1-5; the match to TRBD1 covers 10 bases. Germline loops: CDR1 SGHNT, CDR2 YYREEE (reference sequence). The CDR3 has 13 residues. Trimming took 7 bases from V and 5 from J; bases not matched to a gene: 3. CDR3: CASGQGVDQPQHF. The CDR3 DNA is TGTGCCAGCGGACAGGGGGTCGATCAGCCCCAGCATTTT.

This chain links TRBV19 with TRBJ1-5; D remains ambiguous. V dropped 6 bases and J dropped 5 bases, with 14 bases sitting between them. Germline CDR1 is LNHDA and CDR2 is SQIVND (reference sequence). The length of the CDR3 is 14 residues. The CDR3 region has the DNA TGTGCCAGTAGATGGCTGAACAGTGATCAGCCCCAGCATTTT. Translated: CASRWLNSDQPQHF.

The chain is built from TRBV4-3 and TRBJ2-3, with 10 bases lining up with TRBD2. This CDR3 is built from 16 residues. Germline values: CDR1 LGHNA, CDR2 YSLEER. The V and J ends lost 2 bases and 5 bases, in that order; junction bases with no gene match: 7. CDR3 DNA sequence: TGCGCCAGCAGCCAACCAGCGGGGGGGCGAAGAGATACGCAGTATTTT. It specifies CASSQPAGGRRDTQYF.

CDR3 nucleotides: TGTGCCAGCAGTTACGCGGCAGGGGGCCTCCGTACTGAAGCTTTCTTT. Translation: CASSYAAGGLRTEAFF. This rearrangement joins TRBV6-5 to TRBJ1-1, with 8 positions matching TRBD1. The CDR3 covers 16 residues. V shed 2 bases, J shed 5 bases, and the junction held 10 bases outside the gene matches. Looked up from germline, CDR1 is MNHEY and CDR2 is SVGAGI.

This chain joins TRBV2 and TRBJ1-5; no clear D gene. The CDR3 consists of 14 residues. V lost 7 bases to trimming and J lost 5 bases, with 15 bases between them. Germline CDR1 and CDR2: SNHLY and FYNNEI. CDR3 region: CASTASVGYQPQHF. For the CDR3, the DNA is TGTGCCAGCACTGCGAGCGTAGGTTATCAGCCCCAGCATTTT.